This TCR beta chain emerged from a study of blood T cell repertoires in COVID-19. Study summary: Donors in the United States, Italy and Spain gave samples during acute or convalescent COVID-19.

Clones were read by immunoSEQ multiplex PCR, and TCRdb kept only the in-frame ones, dropping some. The sample has 65,000 to 95,000 clones, 70% to 90% seen once. The CDR3 totals 15 residues. Germline CDR1 LNHDA, CDR2 SQIVND (reference sequence). V was shortened by 5 bases and J by 2 bases, with 15 bases between the two germline ends. This TCR derives from an older man with active or convalescent COVID-19. Input material: peripheral blood. This chain uses TRBV19 with TRBJ2-5; D perhaps matches TRBD2 (6 bases). The DNA for the CDR3 is TGTGCCAGTAGTTTCCAGGCTCGGGGGCAAGAGACCCAGTACTTC. Its translation is CASSFQARGQETQYF.